This T cell receptor (beta chain) was sequenced for a study of T cells expressing NK-cell markers. In generating TCR beta cDNA, 5'RACE template switching with UMIs was used. TCRdb re-called the 5' RACE reads and shows each CDR3 protein once, DNA omitted. The table lists 300,000 to 500,000 distinct CDR3 sequences. The CDR3 consists of 14 residues. The germline V gene encodes CDR1 DFQATT and CDR2 SNEGSKA (reference sequence). This clonotype originated in a woman aged 45-65 years in good health. The sequenced sample consisted of blood T cells: a sorted CD56 or NKG2C T cell subset, CD4+ or CD8+ T cells, or bulk PBMC T cells (not recorded which). The chain uses TRBV20-1 and TRBJ2-3; TCRdb's D gene call, TRBD1, goes unchecked for lack of DNA. This CDR3 is CSASDRGPTDTQYF.